This T cell receptor beta chain derives from a study of T cells in localized non-small cell lung cancer. Findings and limits, study-wide: Uninvolved adjacent lung showed the highest T cell clonality, exceeding tumor.

Germline V lookup: CDR1 LNHDA, CDR2 SQIVND (reference sequence). V gave up 4 bases and J gave up 10 bases, with 25 bases separating them. The CDR3 is 16 amino acids. As for this clone: Its antigen is as yet unknown.

Libraries were prepared by immunoSEQ multiplex PCR; TCRdb keeps only in-frame clonotypes and omits some of them. This sample has more than 9,000 clones; less than 45% occur once, and the top ten carry roughly 3.8%. The chain joins TRBV19 to TRBJ1-2, with a tentative D call TRBD1 (6 bases). This receptor was obtained from a woman aged 40-75 years with stage I lung adenocarcinoma. Specimen: lymph node tissue, collected before any cancer treatment. CDR3 in amino acids: CASSSFPLTGTGDYTF. In DNA, the CDR3 is TGTGCCAGTAGTAGTTTCCCCCTAACAGGGACGGGTGACTACACCTTC.